These 2 T cell receptor beta chains originate from one sample sequenced in a study of liver allograft versus peripheral blood T cells. Study details: Recipients' peripheral blood served as the comparator for T cell receptor repertoires in transplanted livers.

TCRdb re-called the reads through MiXCR, storing one row per CDR3 protein. The sample shows 3,500 to 4,000 distinct CDR3 sequences, 14% of them seen only once. Receptor source: a human patient who had a liver transplant. Part of the T cell pool may stem from the graft donor.

This clonotype is medium-sized within its sample. This chain uses TRBV10-3 with TRBJ2-3; tentatively, D is TRBD2 (6 bases). The germline V and J ends were trimmed by 8 bases and 3 bases, with 18 bases remaining between them. Per germline, CDR1 ENHRY and CDR2 SYGVKD. This CDR3 is 15 amino acids long. The CDR3 DNA follows: TGTGCCATCGTTGCGGACTCCGGAGGGACAGATACGCAGTATTTT. Translating gives CAIVADSGGTDTQYF.

By its share, this clonotype is medium-sized (0.01 to 0.1%). The V call is TRBV6-6, the J call TRBJ1-1, with D unclear. Germline loops: CDR1 MNHNY, CDR2 SVGAGI (reference sequence). The CDR3 spans 11 residues. V lost 6 bases, J lost 6 bases, and 8 bases lay in between. The CDR3 coding sequence is TGTGCCAGCAGCCCCCAGTCTGAAGCTTTCTTT. Translating gives CASSPQSEAFF.